A single T cell receptor (beta chain) is shown here with its context. This clone was observed a handful of times. The specificity of this receptor is unknown. Per-base quality was not reported, and no clone a single base away is much larger than it. The cohort was made up of 666 healthy bone marrow donors. Cohort members were all nominally healthy when sampled, although unrecorded immune exposures were likely present. The donor was CMV seropositive and was included in the group of 289 seropositive cohort members. Each donor provided a peripheral blood sample, and peripheral blood mononuclear cells were used for TCR beta sequencing. The Qiagen DNeasy Blood Extraction Kit was used to extract genomic DNA from the blood cell samples. Library prep was done by the immunoSEQ multiplex PCR assay. For the multiplex PCR, a mixture combining 60 forward primers for TCR Vbeta segments and 13 reverse primers for TCR Jbeta segments was used. A multiplex PCR assay on genomic DNA amplified the CDR3 region of rearranged TCR beta genes. The amplified TCR beta libraries were sequenced on the Illumina HiSeq System as 87-base-pair reads. The paper's processing steps were these. A later analysis tallied tens of millions of unique TCR beta chains across the 666 repertoires, and about 10 million of those chains were shared by two or more donors. Raw reads were error-corrected and collapsed into unique sequences with a nearest-neighbor algorithm that merged closely related sequences to remove PCR and sequencing errors. To assign V, D and J gene segments, CDR3 sequences were aligned to IMGT reference sequences. Each retained sequence needed at least a six-nucleotide match to both a V gene segment and a J gene segment. A rearrangement was called productive if the CDR3 had no stop codons and remained in frame with V and J, and every other rearrangement was called non-productive. CDR3 was defined according to IMGT convention as the region running from the second conserved V-encoded cysteine to the conserved J-encoded phenylalanine. The earlier analysis of approximately 500 of the donors excluded sequences that lacked an unambiguous match to a single V gene segment. In an earlier analysis of approximately 590 of the donors, V segments were called functional above 56.7% productive rearrangements and were called segregating when the between-donor standard deviation exceeded 5%. A statistical classification framework was built to diagnose cytomegalovirus status from the catalog of TCR beta chain sequences. A later analysis assigned V and J genes by comparing TCR nucleotide sequences with IMGT/GENE-DB human TR gene sequences. A later analysis assigned CDR3 sequences and most-parsimonious VDJ recombination scenarios with the TCRdist pipeline. In a later analysis, every TCR beta chain was defined by the combination of its CDR3 amino acid sequence and its V-gene family, and reads without a unique V-gene family were dropped. A later analysis removed 500 to 600 highly shared, low-generation-probability nucleotide sequences to deal with suspected cross-contamination and a sequencing artifact. A later analysis calculated a clonal expansion index for each public chain from normalized within-repertoire ranks of inferred template counts. Generation probabilities in a later analysis came from a VDJ recombination model fitted to out-of-frame rearrangements, and those results were checked against IGoR. In a later analysis, TCR-TCR, TCR-HLA and TCR-CMV co-occurrence was scored with hypergeometric tests, and a repertoire-size bias correction was applied to TCR pairs. To estimate false discovery rates, a later analysis permuted the HLA or CMV assignments 20 times. In a later analysis, co-occurring TCRs were grouped using DBSCAN, with TCRdist sequence similarity added in when clustering inside HLA-allele-positive subsets. For co-occurrence clustering, repertoires with fewer than 30,000 or more than 120,000 public chains were excluded, along with 5 or 6 repertoires with anomalous nucleotide sharing. The source is immuneACCESS, and TCRdb retained only in-frame sequences with V and J called. Part of the clones is not carried over; for the studies checked, unresolved V genes explain less than half of this, and the remainder is unexplained. V and J calls and clone size are those listed in that table; D and trimming were worked out from the DNA. The sample includes 150,000 to 200,000 clones, with roughly 13% observed a single time. The top ten clonotypes cover about 7.8% of the sample.

The data stem from a study of cytomegalovirus exposure and HLA in healthy donors (dated by TCRdb to between 2016 and 2019). Background for the entire study: In an earlier analysis of about 560 of the donors, 250 to 350 Gb of sequence data and 90 million to 130 million unique TCR beta sequences from roughly 180 million T cells were reported. Because of strong linkage in the cohort, 5 or 6 DR-DQ haplotypes were treated as single units for association and clustering. Every repertoire in the discovery cohort had been generated on one and the same sequencing platform. An early release that covered 640 HLA-typed donors contained 300 to 350 gigabases of sequencing data and tens of millions of unique TCR sequences. The later analysis used no new phenotypic data to find candidate immune exposures, relying instead on TCR beta sequences and their occurrence across donors. To study patterns of TCR occurrence, a later analysis re-analyzed previously published TCR beta repertoires from 650 to 750 donors and added high-resolution HLA genotyping. The study combined high-throughput TCR immunosequencing, statistical association of individual TCRs with disease status, and machine learning to predict cytomegalovirus infection status. Typing coverage varied by locus: about 620-640 donors for A, B, C, DRB1 and DQB1; more than 500 for DQA1; over 600 for DPA1; about 450 for DPB1. Both class I and class II loci were covered by HLA typing, at four-digit resolution. The study was designed to test whether signatures of past pathogen exposure could be identified by cataloging public T cell receptors. On average, about 200,000 unique TCR beta nucleotide sequences were sequenced per donor among about 400 genotyped donors of the cohort, with 15% to 20% of those sequences being non-productive. Donor age, sex, ethnicity and CMV serostatus were compiled alongside the repertoire data. A separate validation cohort of roughly 130 different subjects was used in addition to the approximately 640-subject first cohort. To decide whether each TCR beta V gene segment behaved as functional or pseudogenic, an earlier analysis of some 600 of the donors relied on high-throughput TCR beta sequencing. The study used immunosequencing to profile the T cell repertoires of more than 650 subjects and linked those repertoires to cytomegalovirus serostatus. Of the 350 to 400 genotyped donors, 81% fell in the genetic ancestry cluster associated with self-reported Caucasian donors. A later genetic analysis took genome-wide SNP genotypes for about 55% of the roughly 700 donors and used that subset as a discovery cohort. Summary of the overall study and its limitations: The study gave a list of more than 150 TCR beta chains associated with cytomegalovirus. Only TCR beta chains were sequenced in this cohort, and the absence of alpha or paired-chain data limited detectable features. In an earlier analysis of some 640 of the donors, most TCR beta V segments were observed in productive rearrangements about 90% or about 30% of the time, broadly matching IMGT annotations. A later analysis found that most CMV-associated TCR beta chains appeared HLA-restricted, with HLA associations seemingly driven largely by CMV exposure. Most TCR sequences were seen in very few donors, while some public TCRs were found in many individuals. In a later analysis, some 18,000 TCR beta sequences were associated with specific HLA alleles at a false discovery rate of 0.05. CMV serostatus was the only immune exposure information available for the cohort. Because some donors lacked HLA typing at each locus, the association tests relied only on the typed subset. According to a later analysis, TCR association rates differed among HLA loci, with DRB1 alleles showing the most associated TCRs and HLA-C alleles showing the fewest. Some IMGT-functional V segments, including TRBV6-2 and TRBV6-3, could not be told apart with the 87-base-pair reads, so those segments were excluded. A group of highly shared sequence variants was considered likely to be a technical artifact of the sequencing pipeline. Linkage disequilibrium might explain the correlated functional status among segregating V segments, but an unknown experimental factor could not be ruled out. Strong co-occurrence of HLA alleles, especially DR and DQ, made assigning TCR associations to individual alleles difficult. Cytomegalovirus status was reported to be diagnosed by the classifier with high specificity and sensitivity in both the original and validation cohorts. Several of the top co-occurrence clusters appeared to be linked to parvovirus B19, influenza, CMV and Epstein-Barr virus, according to a later analysis. V-gene and J-gene trimming of TCR beta chains was associated with a missense DCLRE1C variant in a later genetic analysis, and the association was replicated in an independent cohort. Over 15 rarely observed V segments, including chromosome 9 orphons, were excluded from the earlier analysis of several hundred of the donors because counts were too low. According to the authors, the approach could potentially be generalized to other disease states and immunological phenotypes. A later genetic analysis reported fewer N-insertions in productive TCRs among donors in an Asian-associated ancestry cluster than the approximately 670-donor mean. In vitro tests confirmed that a few of the cytomegalovirus-associated TCR beta chains recognize cytomegalovirus antigens. Roughly uniform sequencing depth across donors was assumed in presence/absence analyses, although this assumption may not hold. A further reported finding was that TCR beta sequences accurately predicted the HLA-A and HLA-B alleles for most subjects in the first cohort. A later analysis found that HLA-associated TCR beta chains were more clonally expanded and had lower generation probabilities than equally common non-associated chains.

Measured from the cysteine to the phenylalanine, the CDR3 is 13 residues long. Only the CDR3 part of the read is kept: 39 bases, read in frame from the first base. Trimming removed 9 bases from V and 3 bases from J, leaving 14 bases between the germline ends. CDR1 SNHLY and CDR2 FYNNEI were looked up in the germline V gene. The sequenced sample consisted of PBMCs. This clonotype originated in a man aged 50 or older in good health and CMV-seropositive. This chain is built from TRBV2 and TRBJ1-1, and the D gene may be TRBD1, 5 bases matching. The CDR3 here reads CASSGGGDTEAFF. The sequenced DNA: TGTGCCAGTTCAGGCGGAGGGGACACTGAAGCTTTCTTT. The full variable domain, completed from the reference TRBV2 and TRBJ1-1 proteins outside the CDR3, reads EPEVTQTPSHQVTQMGQEVILRCVPISNHLYFYWYRQILGQKVEFLVSFYNNEISEKSEIFDDQFSVERPDGSNFTLKIRSTKLEDSAMYFCASSGGGDTEAFFGQGTRLTVV.